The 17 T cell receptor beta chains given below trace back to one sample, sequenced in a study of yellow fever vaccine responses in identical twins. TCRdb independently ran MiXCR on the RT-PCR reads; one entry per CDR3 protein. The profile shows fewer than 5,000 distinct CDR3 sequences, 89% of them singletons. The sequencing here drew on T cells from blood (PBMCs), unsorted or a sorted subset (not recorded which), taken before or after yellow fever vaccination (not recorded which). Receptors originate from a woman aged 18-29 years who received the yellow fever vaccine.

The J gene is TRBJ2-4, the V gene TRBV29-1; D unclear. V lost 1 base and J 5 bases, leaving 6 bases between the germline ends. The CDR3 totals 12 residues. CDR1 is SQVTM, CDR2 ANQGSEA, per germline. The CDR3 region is CSVEVQQNIQYF. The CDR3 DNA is TGCAGCGTTGAAGTCCAGCAAAACATTCAGTACTTC. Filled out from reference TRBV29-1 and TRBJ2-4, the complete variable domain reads SAVISQKPSRDICQRGTSLTIQCQVDSQVTMMFWYRQQPGQSLTLIATANQGSEATYESGFVIDKFPISRPNLTFSTLTVSNMSPEDSSIYLCSVEVQQNIQYFGAGTRLSVL.

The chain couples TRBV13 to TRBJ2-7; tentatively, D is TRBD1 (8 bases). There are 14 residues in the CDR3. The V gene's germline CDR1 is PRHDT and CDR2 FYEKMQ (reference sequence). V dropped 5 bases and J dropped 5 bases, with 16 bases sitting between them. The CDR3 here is CASSETGDYDEQYF. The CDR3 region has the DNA TGTGCCAGCAGCGAGACAGGGGACTACGACGAGCAGTACTTC.

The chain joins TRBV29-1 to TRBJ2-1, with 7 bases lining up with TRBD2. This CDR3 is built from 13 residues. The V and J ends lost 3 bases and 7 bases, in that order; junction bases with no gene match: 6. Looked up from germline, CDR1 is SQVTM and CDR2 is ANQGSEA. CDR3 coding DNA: TGCAGCGTTGACCCCCAGGGAGGGAATGAGCAGTTCTTC. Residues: CSVDPQGGNEQFF.

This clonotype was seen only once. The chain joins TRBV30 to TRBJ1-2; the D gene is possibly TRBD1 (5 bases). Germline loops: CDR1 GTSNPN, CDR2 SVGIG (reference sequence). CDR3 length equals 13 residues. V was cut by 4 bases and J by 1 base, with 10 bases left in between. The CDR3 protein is CAWISQVNYGYTF. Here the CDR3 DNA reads TGTGCCTGGATTTCACAGGTTAACTATGGCTACACCTTC.

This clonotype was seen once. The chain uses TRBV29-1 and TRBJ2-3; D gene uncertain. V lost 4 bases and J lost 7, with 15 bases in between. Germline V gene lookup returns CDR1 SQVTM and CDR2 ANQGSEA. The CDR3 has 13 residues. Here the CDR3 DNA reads TGCAGCGTTGGAAAGGGATTGTCAAATACGCAGTATTTT. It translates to CSVGKGLSNTQYF.

Here the CDR3 DNA reads TGCGCCAGCAGCTCATGGGACAGCAAGACCTACGAGCAGTACTTC. As protein: CASSSWDSKTYEQYF. The gene calls are TRBV5-1 and TRBJ2-7; 7 bases align to TRBD1. The trim removed 3 bases at V and 2 bases at J, leaving 8 bases unmatched. The CDR3 length is 15 residues. Looked up from germline, CDR1 is SGHRS and CDR2 is YFSETQ.

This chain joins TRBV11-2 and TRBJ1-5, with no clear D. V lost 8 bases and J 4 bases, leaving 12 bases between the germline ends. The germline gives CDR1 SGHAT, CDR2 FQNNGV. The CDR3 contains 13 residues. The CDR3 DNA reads TGTGCCAGCGCGAGTGTGTCAAATCAGCCCCAGCATTTT. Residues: CASASVSNQPQHF. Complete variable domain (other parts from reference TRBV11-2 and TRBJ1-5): EAGVAQSPRYKIIEKRQSVAFWCNPISGHATLYWYQQILGQGPKLLIQFQNNGVVDDSQLPKDRFSAERLKGVDSTLKIQPAKLEDSAVYLCASASVSNQPQHFGDGTRLSIL.

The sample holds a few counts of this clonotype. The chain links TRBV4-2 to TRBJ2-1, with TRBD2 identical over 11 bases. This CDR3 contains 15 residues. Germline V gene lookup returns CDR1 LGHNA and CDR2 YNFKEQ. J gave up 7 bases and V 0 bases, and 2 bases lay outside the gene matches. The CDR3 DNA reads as TGTGCCAGCAGCCAAGAGACTAGCGGGAAGAATGAGCAGTTCTTC. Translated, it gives CASSQETSGKNEQFF.

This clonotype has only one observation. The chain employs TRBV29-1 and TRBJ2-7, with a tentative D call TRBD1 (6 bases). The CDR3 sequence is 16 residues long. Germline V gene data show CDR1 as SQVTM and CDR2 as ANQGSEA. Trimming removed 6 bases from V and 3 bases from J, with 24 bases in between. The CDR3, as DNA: TGCAGCGTAACCAGCAAAGACAGGACAGCTAACTACGAGCAGTACTTC. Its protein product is CSVTSKDRTANYEQYF.

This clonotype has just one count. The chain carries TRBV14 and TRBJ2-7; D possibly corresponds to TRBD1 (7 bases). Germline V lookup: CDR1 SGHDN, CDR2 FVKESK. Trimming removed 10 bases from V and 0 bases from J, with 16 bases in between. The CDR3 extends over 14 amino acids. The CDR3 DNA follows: TGTGCCACCGCGCCCCAGGGGGGCTCCTACGAGCAGTACTTC. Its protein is CATAPQGGSYEQYF.

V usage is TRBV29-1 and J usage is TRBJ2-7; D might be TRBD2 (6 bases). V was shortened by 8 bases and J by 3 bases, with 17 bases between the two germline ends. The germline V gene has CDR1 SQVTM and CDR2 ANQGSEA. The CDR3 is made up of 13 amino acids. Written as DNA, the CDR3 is TGCAGCTCACGACAATCGGGGGACTACGAGCAGTACTTC. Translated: CSSRQSGDYEQYF.

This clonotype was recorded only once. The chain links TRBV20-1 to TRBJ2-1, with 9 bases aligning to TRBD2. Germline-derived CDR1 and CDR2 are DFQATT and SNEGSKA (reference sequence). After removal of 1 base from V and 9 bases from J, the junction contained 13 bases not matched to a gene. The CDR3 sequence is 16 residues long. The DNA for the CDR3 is TGCAGTGCTAGAGTTATCCAGAGCGGGAGGTCTGGTGAGCAGTTCTTC. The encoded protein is CSARVIQSGRSGEQFF.

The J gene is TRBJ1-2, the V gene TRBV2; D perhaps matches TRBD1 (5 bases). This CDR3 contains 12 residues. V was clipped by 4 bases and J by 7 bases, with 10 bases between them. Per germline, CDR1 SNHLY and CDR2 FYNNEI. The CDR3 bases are TGTGCCAGCAGTGCCGGGGCGAGTGGCTACACCTTC. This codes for CASSAGASGYTF.

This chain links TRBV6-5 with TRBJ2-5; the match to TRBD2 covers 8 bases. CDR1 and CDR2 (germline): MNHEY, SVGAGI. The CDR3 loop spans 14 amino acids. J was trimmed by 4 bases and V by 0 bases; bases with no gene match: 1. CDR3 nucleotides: TGTGCCAGCAGTTACTCGCTAGCGGGAGAGACCCAGTACTTC. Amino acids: CASSYSLAGETQYF.

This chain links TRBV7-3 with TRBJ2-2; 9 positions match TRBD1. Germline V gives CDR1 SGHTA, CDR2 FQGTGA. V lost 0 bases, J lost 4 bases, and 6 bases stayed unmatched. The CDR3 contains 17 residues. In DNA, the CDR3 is TGTGCCAGCAGCTTAACTCCCGGGACAGGGATCACCGGGGAGCTGTTTTTT. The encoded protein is CASSLTPGTGITGELFF.

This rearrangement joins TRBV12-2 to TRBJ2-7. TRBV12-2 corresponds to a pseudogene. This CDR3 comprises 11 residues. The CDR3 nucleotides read TGTGCAAGTCGCATAGATTACGAGCAGTACTTC. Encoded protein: CASRIDYEQYF.

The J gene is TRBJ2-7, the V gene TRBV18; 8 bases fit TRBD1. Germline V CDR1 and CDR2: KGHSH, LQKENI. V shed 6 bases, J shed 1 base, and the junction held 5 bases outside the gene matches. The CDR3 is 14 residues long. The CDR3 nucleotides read TGTGCCAGCTCCCCGGACAGGGCATCCTACGAGCAGTACTTC. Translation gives CASSPDRASYEQYF. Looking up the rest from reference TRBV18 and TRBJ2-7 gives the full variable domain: NAGVMQNPRHLVRRRGQEARLRCSPMKGHSHVYWYRQLPEEGLKFMVYLQKENIIDESGMPKERFSAEFPKEGPSILRIQQVVRGDSAAYFCASSPDRASYEQYFGPGTRLTVT.